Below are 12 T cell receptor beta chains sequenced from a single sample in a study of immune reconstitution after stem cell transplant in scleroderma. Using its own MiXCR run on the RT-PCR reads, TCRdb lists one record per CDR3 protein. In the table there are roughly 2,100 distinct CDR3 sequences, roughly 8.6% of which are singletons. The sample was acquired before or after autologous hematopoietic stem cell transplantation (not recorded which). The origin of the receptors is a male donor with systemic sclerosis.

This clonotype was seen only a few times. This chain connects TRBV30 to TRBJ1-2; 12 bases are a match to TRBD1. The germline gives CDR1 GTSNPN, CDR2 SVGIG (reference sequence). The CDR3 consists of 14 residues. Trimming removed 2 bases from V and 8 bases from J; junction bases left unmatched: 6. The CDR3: CAWSTGTGGAGYTF. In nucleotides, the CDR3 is TGTGCCTGGAGTACCGGGACAGGGGGCGCGGGCTACACCTTC.

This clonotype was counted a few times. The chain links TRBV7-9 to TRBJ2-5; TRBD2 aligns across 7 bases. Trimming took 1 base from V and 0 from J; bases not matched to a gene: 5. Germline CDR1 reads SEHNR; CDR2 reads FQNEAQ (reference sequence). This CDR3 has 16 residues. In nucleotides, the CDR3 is TGTGCCAGCAGCTTAGAAGCGGGGTGGTACCAAGAGACCCAGTACTTC. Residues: CASSLEAGWYQETQYF.

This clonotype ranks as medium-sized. The CDR3, as DNA: TGTGCCAGCAAAAAGGAAGGGCAGGGGCGCGACGAGCAGTACTTC. It codes for CASKKEGQGRDEQYF. The chain combines TRBV27 with TRBJ2-7, with a weak D call TRBD1 (6 bases). Trimming cost V 7 bases and J 5 bases, with 21 bases left between them. The CDR3 loop spans 15 amino acids. Germline CDR1 and CDR2: MNHEY and SMNVEV (reference sequence).

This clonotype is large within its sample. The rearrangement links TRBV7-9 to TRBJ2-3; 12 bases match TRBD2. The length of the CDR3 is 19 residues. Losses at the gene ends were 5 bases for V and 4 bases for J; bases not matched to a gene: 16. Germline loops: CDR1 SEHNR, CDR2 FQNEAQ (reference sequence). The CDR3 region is CASSHLETSGSGSSDTQYF. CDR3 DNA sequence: TGTGCCAGCAGCCACCTTGAGACTAGCGGGAGCGGATCTTCAGATACGCAGTATTTT.

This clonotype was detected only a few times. The CDR3 loop reads CTLLPRTSGGGEVHNEQFF. CDR3 in DNA: TGCACCCTCTTGCCGAGGACTAGCGGGGGGGGCGAGGTCCACAATGAGCAGTTCTTC. This chain links TRBV29-1 with TRBJ2-1; 15 positions agree with TRBD2. Germline CDR1 SQVTM, CDR2 ANQGSEA. This CDR3 spans 19 amino acids.

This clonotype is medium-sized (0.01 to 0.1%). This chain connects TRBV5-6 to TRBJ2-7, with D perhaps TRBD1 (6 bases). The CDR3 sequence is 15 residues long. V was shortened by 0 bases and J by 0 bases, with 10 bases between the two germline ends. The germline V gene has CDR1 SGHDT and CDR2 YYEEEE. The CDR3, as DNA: TGTGCCAGCAGCTTGGGGGGGCCTTCCTCCTACGAGCAGTACTTC. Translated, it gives CASSLGGPSSYEQYF.

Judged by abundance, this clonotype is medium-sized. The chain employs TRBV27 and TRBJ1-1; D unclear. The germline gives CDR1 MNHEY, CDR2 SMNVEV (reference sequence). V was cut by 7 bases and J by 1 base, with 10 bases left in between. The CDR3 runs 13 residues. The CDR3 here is CASTQTANTEAFF. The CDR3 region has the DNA TGTGCCAGCACCCAAACCGCGAACACTGAAGCTTTCTTT.

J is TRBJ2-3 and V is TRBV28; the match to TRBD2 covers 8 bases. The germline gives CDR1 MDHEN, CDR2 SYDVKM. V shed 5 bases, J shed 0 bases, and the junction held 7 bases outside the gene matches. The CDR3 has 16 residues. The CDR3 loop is CASSTPGGGSTDTQYF. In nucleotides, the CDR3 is TGTGCCAGCAGTACCCCGGGGGGGGGAAGCACAGATACGCAGTATTTT. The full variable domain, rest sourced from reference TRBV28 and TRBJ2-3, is DVKVTQSSRYLVKRTGEKVFLECVQDMDHENMFWYRQDPGLGLRLIYFSYDVKMKEKGDIPEGYSVSREKKERFSLILESASTNQTSMYLCASSTPGGGSTDTQYFGPGTRLTVL.

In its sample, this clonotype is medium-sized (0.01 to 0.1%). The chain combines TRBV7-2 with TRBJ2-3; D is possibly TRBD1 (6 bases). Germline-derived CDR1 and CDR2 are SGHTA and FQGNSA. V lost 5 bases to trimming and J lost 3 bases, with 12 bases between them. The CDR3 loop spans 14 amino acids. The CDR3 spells CASSRGQGTDTQYF. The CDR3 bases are TGTGCCAGCAGCCGAGGGCAGGGGACAGATACGCAGTATTTT.

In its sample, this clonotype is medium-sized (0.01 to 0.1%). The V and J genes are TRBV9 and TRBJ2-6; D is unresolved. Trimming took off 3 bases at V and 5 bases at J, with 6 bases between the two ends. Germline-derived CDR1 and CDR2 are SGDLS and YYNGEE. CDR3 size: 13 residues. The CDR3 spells CASSASWANVLTF. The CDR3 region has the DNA TGTGCCAGCAGCGCAAGCTGGGCCAACGTCCTGACTTTC.

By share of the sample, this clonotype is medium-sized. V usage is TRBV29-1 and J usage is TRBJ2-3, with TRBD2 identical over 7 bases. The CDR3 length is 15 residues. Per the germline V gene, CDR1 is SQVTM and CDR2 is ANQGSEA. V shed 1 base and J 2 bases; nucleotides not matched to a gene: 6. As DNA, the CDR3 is TGCAGCGTTGAAGCGCGGGAGAGCCCCACAGATACGCAGTATTTT. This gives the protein CSVEARESPTDTQYF.

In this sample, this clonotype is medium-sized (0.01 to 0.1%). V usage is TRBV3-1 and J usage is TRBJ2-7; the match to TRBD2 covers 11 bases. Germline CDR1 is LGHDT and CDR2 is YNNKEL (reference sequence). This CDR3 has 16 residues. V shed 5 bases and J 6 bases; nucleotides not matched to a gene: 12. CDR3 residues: CASSSDTSGGRSEQYF. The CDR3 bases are TGTGCCAGCAGCTCAGACACTAGCGGGGGTCGAAGCGAGCAGTACTTC.